This T cell receptor beta chain came from a study of human T cells and chemical hapten exposure. Study results and limitations: Patch test score rose with PT1 expanded TCR count, significant at thresholds 8, 16 and 32, not 4. The study found that DPC sensitization did not change TCRs above 1 in 1000 frequency.

This sample's time point: patch test 2, 6 weeks after DPC sensitization. Treatment noted: therapeutic diphenylcyclopropenone sensitization with weekly scalp DPC. Unfractionated whole blood yielded the extracted total RNA. Original handling: Counting gave a median of roughly 97,000 TCRs per sample, with values ranging from about 20,000 to 750,000. One entry per CDR3 protein results from TCRdb running MiXCR on the RACE reads. It is TCRdb's table, rather than the study itself, that gives the V and J calls and clone size. The sample lists more than 85,000 distinct CDR3 sequences, 9.2% occurring once. Trimming stripped 3 bases from V and 4 bases from J, with 12 bases between. The CDR3 is 13 amino acids. The germline gives CDR1 DFQATT, CDR2 SNEGSKA (reference sequence). In the case of this clonotype: Its matching antigen is unknown.

J is TRBJ1-2 and V is TRBV20-1, with D unclear. The TCR was taken from a woman aged 40 to 50 with alopecia areata. Some clones in this sample may be carry-over from other donors' samples. The source material was whole blood, sampled in connection with sensitization to the hapten diphenylcyclopropenone (DPC). The CDR3 nucleotides are TGCAGTGCTAGTGGCCAAATGCTCTATGGCTACACCTTC. Its translation: CSASGQMLYGYTF.